This T cell receptor (beta chain) was found in a study of blood T cells in healthy people across ages. Trimming took 0 bases from V and 1 from J, leaving 18 bases between them. The CDR3 consists of 18 residues. Germline values: CDR1 MGHRA, CDR2 YSYEKL. A J-beta primer mix and a sample-barcoded 5' primer were used in a second PCR of about 7 to 12 cycles. TCRdb redid the calling of the 5' RACE reads with MiXCR, one entry per CDR3 protein. Here the sample spans about 1.4 million distinct CDR3 sequences, almost 60% being singletons. Notes on the study in general: Age showed a roughly linear inverse relationship with TCR beta diversity per million T cells.

In regard to this clonotype: The antigen is unknown.

In each sample, at least 7 million PBMCs were isolated. This chain joins TRBV4-1 and TRBJ1-2; D gene ambiguous. Input material: blood. The TCR sequence derives from a man younger than 35 in good health. CDR3 protein: CASSQDSAANTLNYGYTF. The CDR3 DNA reads as TGCGCCAGCAGCCAAGATTCGGCAGCCAATACACTTAACTATGGCTACACCTTC.